This record concerns one TCR beta chain sequence. The sample is drawn from a study of blood T cell repertoires in COVID-19. TCRdb's copy holds only in-frame clones and misses some; the assay was immunoSEQ multiplex PCR. This sample has 200,000 to 250,000 clones, with around 84% found just once. Sequenced material: peripheral blood. The receptor's source is a woman at least 80 years old with active or convalescent COVID-19.

The CDR3 region has the DNA TGTGCCAGCAGCGCCCGGACAGGGTTCACCGGGGAGCTGTTTTTT. Amino acids: CASSARTGFTGELFF. J is TRBJ2-2 and V is TRBV9; 8 nucleotides agree with TRBD1. CDR1 is SGDLS and CDR2 is YYNGEE in the germline V gene. V shed 3 bases, J shed 4 bases, and the junction held 5 bases outside the gene matches. The CDR3 is 15 amino acids.